This T cell receptor (beta chain) was observed in a study of blood T cell repertoires in COVID-19. Study at large: Nucleic acid was either cDNA or gDNA, and it came from T cells, B-cell-depleted T cells, or PBMCs.

Per the study methods: Reference gene primer amplification in the assay estimated nucleated cell counts. The method was immunoSEQ multiplex PCR; TCRdb's version includes in-frame clones alone and lacks a portion of them. Clone size and the V and J calls come from that table; the DNA yielded D and trimming. The sample lists around 80,000 clones; roughly 82% were seen once. V lost 0 bases and J lost 0, with 9 bases in between. Germline CDR1 reads SGHKS; CDR2 reads YYEKEE (reference sequence). The CDR3 sequence is 16 residues long. V and J are TRBV5-5 and TRBJ1-4; D gene ambiguous. The sequenced sample consisted of peripheral blood. The receptor comes from a woman of 80 years or more with active or convalescent COVID-19. CDR3 nucleotides: TGTGCCAGCAGCTTGGCAGGTTCGGCAACTAATGAAAAACTGTTTTTT. The encoded protein is CASSLAGSATNEKLFF.